Sequencing of this T cell receptor beta chain was carried out in a study of CD8 T cells in Susac syndrome. Whole-study context: Patients with Susac syndrome who were sequenced included 5 or 6 with active disease and fewer than 10 in remission.

CDR1 and CDR2 (germline): SGDLS, YYNGEE. The CDR3 runs to 16 residues. V was pared by 3 bases and J by 2 bases, with 5 bases of the junction left unmatched. As regards this clonotype: Its target is unknown.

RNA was extracted with the RNeasy kit, and a quantity of about 0.45 to 1 ug was reverse transcribed using random hexamers. TCRdb re-analysed the immunoSEQ multiplex PCR reads in MiXCR, keeping a single row per CDR3 protein. The table lists 95,000 to 150,000 distinct CDR3 sequences, roughly 94% of them singletons. Study-level points and caveats: Susac CD8+ cells expanded clonally the most in TEMRA cells and in active patients. As the study acknowledged, the number of individuals who were part of its TCR sequencing and HLA analysis was relatively small.

The sample comprised CD8+ T cells from PBMCs. This TCR was recovered from a human donor with Susac syndrome. The chain uses TRBV9 and TRBJ2-2, with 9 positions matching TRBD1. The CDR3 is CASSADRGYNTGELFF. The CDR3 DNA is TGTGCCAGCAGCGCGGACAGGGGCTACAACACCGGGGAGCTGTTTTTT.